The 6 T cell receptor beta chains below all came from one sample that was sequenced in a study of blood T cells in healthy people across ages. PCR was performed a second time for about 6 to 11 cycles using a sample-barcoded 5' primer and a J-beta primer mix. Via MiXCR, TCRdb re-called the 5' RACE reads, giving one row per CDR3 protein. The table shows around 900,000 distinct CDR3 sequences, with roughly 50% occurring only once. The sample taken for sequencing was blood. The receptors derive from a woman aged 55 to 70 in good health.

This clonotype was recorded only once. CDR3 in DNA: TGTGCCAGCAGCTTAGAGGCCGTAGGGAGCTACGAGCAGTACTTC. It yields the protein CASSLEAVGSYEQYF. The chain recombines TRBV7-6 with TRBJ2-7; D is possibly TRBD2 (5 bases). Germline lookup yields CDR1 SGHVS and CDR2 FNYEAQ. V was shortened by 1 base and J by 3 bases, with 13 bases between the two germline ends. CDR3 size: 15 residues.

This clonotype was observed a handful of times. CDR3 coding DNA: TGTGCCAGCAGTTACTCATATCAGCAGTACTTC. Its protein product is CASSYSYQQYF. This rearrangement joins TRBV6-2 or TRBV6-3 to TRBJ2-4; D gene ambiguous. Germline CDR1 MNHEY, CDR2 SVGEGT. The CDR3 runs 11 residues. V was trimmed by 0 bases and J by 13 bases, leaving 7 bases between them.

This clonotype was observed a few times. V usage is TRBV4-1 and J usage is TRBJ2-4; D is perhaps TRBD2 (5 bases). V was trimmed by 1 base and J by 3 bases, leaving 13 bases between them. Germline loops: CDR1 MGHRA, CDR2 YSYEKL. The CDR3 loop spans 16 amino acids. The CDR3 loop is CASSQGVRGYKNIQYF. The CDR3 bases are TGCGCCAGCAGCCAAGGAGTCCGGGGTTACAAAAACATTCAGTACTTC.

This clonotype appeared once. The V call is TRBV27, the J call TRBJ2-3; D gene ambiguous. This CDR3 spans 14 amino acids. Germline CDR1 reads MNHEY; CDR2 reads SMNVEV (reference sequence). V lost 3 bases to trimming and J lost 3 bases, with 10 bases between them. The CDR3 here is CASSLNRETDTQYF. CDR3 DNA: TGTGCCAGCAGTTTGAACCGCGAGACAGATACGCAGTATTTT.

This chain joins TRBV12-3 or TRBV12-4 and TRBJ1-6; TRBD1 matches 7 bases. The CDR3 is 16 residues long. After removal of 5 bases from V and 8 bases from J, the junction contained 12 bases not matched to a gene. The CDR3 protein is CASSRGNRGFDSPLHF. CDR3 nucleotides: TGTGCCAGCAGTAGGGGGAACAGGGGCTTCGATTCACCCCTCCACTTT.

This clonotype was detected only a few times. CDR3 coding DNA: TGCGCCAGCAGCCAAGAGCTGGGGTTGAATGCTTTCTTT. Its translation is CASSQELGLNAFF. The chain employs TRBV4-3 and TRBJ1-1; D is unclear. From germline, CDR1 is LGHNA and CDR2 YSLEER. The CDR3 totals 13 residues. V dropped 0 bases and J dropped 11 bases, with 13 bases sitting between them.